This TCR beta chain was recovered during a study of cytomegalovirus exposure and HLA in healthy donors. Use of 60 Vbeta and 13 Jbeta primers characterized the PCR. Using immunoSEQ multiplex PCR, the repertoire was profiled, and TCRdb retains in-frame clones only, with some absent. The sample yields over 150,000 clones, under 90% seen once. Germline V gives CDR1 SGHTA, CDR2 FQGTGA. Trimming cost V 2 bases and J 3 bases; bases outside gene matches: 11. The CDR3 covers 17 residues. Sequenced: PBMCs. The rearrangement uses TRBV7-3 and TRBJ2-5, with 8 positions matching TRBD2. This TCR was recovered from a man between 18 and 35 years old in good health and CMV-seronegative. CDR3 bases: TGTGCCAGCAGCTTAGGACGGGGGGGTTATCGGGAAGAGACCCAGTACTTC. It encodes CASSLGRGGYREETQYF.